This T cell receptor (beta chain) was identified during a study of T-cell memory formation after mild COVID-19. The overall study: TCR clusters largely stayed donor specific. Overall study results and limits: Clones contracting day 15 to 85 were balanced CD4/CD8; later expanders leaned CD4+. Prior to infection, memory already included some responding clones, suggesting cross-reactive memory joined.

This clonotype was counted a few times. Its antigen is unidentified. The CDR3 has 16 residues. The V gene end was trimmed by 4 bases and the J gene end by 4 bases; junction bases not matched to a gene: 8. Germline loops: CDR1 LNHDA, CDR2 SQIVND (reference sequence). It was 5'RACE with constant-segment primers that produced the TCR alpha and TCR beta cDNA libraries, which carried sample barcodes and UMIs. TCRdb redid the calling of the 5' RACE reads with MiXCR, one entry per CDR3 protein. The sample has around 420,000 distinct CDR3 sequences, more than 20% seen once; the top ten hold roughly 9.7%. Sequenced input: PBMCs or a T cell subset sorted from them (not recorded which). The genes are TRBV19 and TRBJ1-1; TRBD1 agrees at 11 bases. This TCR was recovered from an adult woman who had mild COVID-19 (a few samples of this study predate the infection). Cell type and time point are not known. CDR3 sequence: CASSRPGQGAPTEAFF. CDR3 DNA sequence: TGTGCCAGTAGTAGACCTGGACAGGGGGCGCCCACTGAAGCTTTCTTT.